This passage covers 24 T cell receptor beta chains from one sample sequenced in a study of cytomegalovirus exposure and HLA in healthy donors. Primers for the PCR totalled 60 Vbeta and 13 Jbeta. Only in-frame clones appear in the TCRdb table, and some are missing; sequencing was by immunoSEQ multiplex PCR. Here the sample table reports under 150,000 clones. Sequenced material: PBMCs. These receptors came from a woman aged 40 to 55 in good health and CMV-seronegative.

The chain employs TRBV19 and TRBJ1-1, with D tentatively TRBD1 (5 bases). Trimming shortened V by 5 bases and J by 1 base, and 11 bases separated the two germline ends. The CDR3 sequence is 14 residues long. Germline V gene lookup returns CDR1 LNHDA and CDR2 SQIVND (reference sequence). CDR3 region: CASSLGGPNTEAFF. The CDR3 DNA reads TGTGCCAGTAGTCTCGGGGGTCCGAACACTGAAGCTTTCTTT.

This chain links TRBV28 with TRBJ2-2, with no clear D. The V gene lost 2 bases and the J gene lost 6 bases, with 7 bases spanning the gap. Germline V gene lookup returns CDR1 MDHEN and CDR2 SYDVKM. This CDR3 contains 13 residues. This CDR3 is CASSLPFPGELFF. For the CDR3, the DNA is TGTGCCAGCAGTTTACCATTCCCCGGGGAGCTGTTTTTT.

The CDR3 DNA reads as TGTGCCACCAGCCTTCCGGGACTAGTGGGGGAGCAGTACTTC. This codes for CATSLPGLVGEQYF. The chain combines TRBV15 with TRBJ2-7, with 8 bases that match TRBD2. V lost 5 bases, J lost 7 bases, and 10 bases stayed unmatched. Germline V gene data show CDR1 as LNHNV and CDR2 as YYDKDF (reference sequence). CDR3 length equals 14 residues.

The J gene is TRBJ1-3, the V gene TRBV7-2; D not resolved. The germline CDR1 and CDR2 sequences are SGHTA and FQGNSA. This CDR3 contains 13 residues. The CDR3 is CASGRSSGNTIYF. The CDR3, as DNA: TGTGCGAGCGGGCGAAGCTCTGGAAACACCATATATTTT.

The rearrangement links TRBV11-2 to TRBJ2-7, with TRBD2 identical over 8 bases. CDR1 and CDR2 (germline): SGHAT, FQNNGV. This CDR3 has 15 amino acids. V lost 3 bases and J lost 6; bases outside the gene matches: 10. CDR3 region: CASSLAGGPSGEQYF. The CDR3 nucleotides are TGTGCCAGCAGCTTGGCGGGGGGACCCTCCGGCGAGCAGTACTTC.

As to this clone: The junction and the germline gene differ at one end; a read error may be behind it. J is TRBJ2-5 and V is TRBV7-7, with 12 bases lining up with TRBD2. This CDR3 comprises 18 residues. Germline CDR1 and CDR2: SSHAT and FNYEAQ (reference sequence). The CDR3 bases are TGTGCTAGCAGCCCCCGGACTAGCGGGGCCTCGGGGGTAGAGACCCAGTACTTC. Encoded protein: CASSPRTSGASGVETQYF.

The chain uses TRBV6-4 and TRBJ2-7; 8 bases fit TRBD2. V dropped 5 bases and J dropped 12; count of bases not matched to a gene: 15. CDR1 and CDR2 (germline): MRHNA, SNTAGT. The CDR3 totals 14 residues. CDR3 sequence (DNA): TGTGCCAGCAGTCCCACCCGGGGGGGTGGGACTACGTACGTC. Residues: CASSPTRGGGTTYV.

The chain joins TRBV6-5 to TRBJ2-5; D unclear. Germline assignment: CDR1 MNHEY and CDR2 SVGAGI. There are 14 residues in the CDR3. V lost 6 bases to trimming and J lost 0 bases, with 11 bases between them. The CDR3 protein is CASSPQPYQETQYF. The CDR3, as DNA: TGTGCCAGCAGCCCACAGCCGTACCAAGAGACCCAGTACTTC.

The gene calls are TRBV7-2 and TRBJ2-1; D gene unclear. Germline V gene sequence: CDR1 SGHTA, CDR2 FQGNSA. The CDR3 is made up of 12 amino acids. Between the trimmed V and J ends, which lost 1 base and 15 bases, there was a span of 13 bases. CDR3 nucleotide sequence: TGTGCCAGCAGCTTAGGAATCCCGAGCCCGTTCTTC. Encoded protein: CASSLGIPSPFF.

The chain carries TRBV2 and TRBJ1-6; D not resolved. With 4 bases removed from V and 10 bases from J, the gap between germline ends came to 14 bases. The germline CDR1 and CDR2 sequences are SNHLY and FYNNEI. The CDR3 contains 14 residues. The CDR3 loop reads CASSVDYIPSPLHF. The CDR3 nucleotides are TGTGCCAGCAGTGTGGACTATATCCCATCACCCCTCCACTTT. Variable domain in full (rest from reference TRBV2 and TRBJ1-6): EPEVTQTPSHQVTQMGQEVILRCVPISNHLYFYWYRQILGQKVEFLVSFYNNEISEKSEIFDDQFSVERPDGSNFTLKIRSTKLEDSAMYFCASSVDYIPSPLHFGNGTRLTVT.

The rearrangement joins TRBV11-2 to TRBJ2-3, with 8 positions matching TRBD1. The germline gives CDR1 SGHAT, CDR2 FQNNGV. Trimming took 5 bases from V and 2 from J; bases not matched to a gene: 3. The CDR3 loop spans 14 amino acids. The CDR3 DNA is TGTGCCAGCAGCCGGGACAGGCTCACAGATACGCAGTATTTT. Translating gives CASSRDRLTDTQYF.

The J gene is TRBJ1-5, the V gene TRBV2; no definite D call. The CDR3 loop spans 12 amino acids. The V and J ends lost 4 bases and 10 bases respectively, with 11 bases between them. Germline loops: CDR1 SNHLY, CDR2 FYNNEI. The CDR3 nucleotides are TGTGCCAGCAGTGCAGAAGTTAGCCCCCAGCATTTT. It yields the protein CASSAEVSPQHF. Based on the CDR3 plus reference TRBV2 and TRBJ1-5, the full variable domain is EPEVTQTPSHQVTQMGQEVILRCVPISNHLYFYWYRQILGQKVEFLVSFYNNEISEKSEIFDDQFSVERPDGSNFTLKIRSTKLEDSAMYFCASSAEVSPQHFGDGTRLSIL.

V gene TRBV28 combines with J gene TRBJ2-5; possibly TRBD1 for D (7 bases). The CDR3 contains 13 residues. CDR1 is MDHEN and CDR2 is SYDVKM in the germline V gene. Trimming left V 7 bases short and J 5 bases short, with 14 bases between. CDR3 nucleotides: TGTGCCAGCACCGGAGGGGGCATGGAGACCCAGTACTTC. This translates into CASTGGGMETQYF.

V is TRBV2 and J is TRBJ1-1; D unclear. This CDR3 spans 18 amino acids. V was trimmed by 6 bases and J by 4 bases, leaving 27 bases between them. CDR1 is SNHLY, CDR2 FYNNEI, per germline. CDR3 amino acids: CASSDTAATSSRSTEAFF. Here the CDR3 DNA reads TGTGCCAGCAGCGACACGGCAGCCACCTCGTCAAGAAGCACTGAAGCTTTCTTT.

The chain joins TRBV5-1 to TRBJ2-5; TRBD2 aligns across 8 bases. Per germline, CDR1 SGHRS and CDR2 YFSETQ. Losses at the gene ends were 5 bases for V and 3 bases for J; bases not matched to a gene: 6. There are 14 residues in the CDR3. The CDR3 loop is CASRTGGIKETQYF. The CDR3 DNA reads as TGCGCCAGCAGAACGGGGGGGATAAAAGAGACCCAGTACTTC.

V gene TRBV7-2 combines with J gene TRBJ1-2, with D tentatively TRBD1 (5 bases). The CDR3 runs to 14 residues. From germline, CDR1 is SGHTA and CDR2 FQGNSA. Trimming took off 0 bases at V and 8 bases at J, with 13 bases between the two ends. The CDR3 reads CASSLASQGGGYTF. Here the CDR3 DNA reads TGTGCCAGCAGCTTAGCGAGTCAGGGAGGAGGCTACACCTTC.

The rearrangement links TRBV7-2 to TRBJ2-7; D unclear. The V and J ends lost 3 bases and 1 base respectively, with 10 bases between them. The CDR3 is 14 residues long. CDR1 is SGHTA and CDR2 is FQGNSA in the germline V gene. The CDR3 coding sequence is TGTGCCAGCAGCTTGGATGGGCTGTCCTACGAGCAGTACTTC. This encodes CASSLDGLSYEQYF.

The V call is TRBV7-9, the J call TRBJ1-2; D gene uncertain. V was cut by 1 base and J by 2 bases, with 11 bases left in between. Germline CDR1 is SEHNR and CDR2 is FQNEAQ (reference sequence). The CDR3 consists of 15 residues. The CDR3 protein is CASSLGARGNYGYTF. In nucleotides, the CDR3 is TGTGCCAGCAGCTTAGGAGCCAGAGGGAACTATGGCTACACCTTC.

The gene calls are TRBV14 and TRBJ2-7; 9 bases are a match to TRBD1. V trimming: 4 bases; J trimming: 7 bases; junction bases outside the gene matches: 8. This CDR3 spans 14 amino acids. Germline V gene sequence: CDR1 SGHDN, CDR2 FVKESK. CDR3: CASSPPGQGREQYF. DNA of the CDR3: TGTGCCAGCAGCCCACCGGGACAGGGAAGGGAGCAGTACTTC.

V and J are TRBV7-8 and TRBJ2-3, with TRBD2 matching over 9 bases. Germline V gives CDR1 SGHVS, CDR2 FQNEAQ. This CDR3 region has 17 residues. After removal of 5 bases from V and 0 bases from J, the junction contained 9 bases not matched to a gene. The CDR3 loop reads CASSRIFSGGSTDTQYF. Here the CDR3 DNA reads TGTGCCAGCAGCCGGATCTTTAGCGGGGGCAGCACAGATACGCAGTATTTT.

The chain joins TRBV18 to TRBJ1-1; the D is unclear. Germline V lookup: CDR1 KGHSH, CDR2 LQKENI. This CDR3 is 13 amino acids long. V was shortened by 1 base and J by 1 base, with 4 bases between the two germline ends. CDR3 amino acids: CASSPLSNTEAFF. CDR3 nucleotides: TGTGCCAGCTCACCACTCTCGAACACTGAAGCTTTCTTT.

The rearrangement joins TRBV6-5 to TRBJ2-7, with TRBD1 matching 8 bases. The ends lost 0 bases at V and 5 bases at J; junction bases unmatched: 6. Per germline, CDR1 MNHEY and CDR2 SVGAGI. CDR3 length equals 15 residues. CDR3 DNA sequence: TGTGCCAGCAGTTACTCGAACAGGGGGTGGCACGAGCAGTACTTC. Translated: CASSYSNRGWHEQYF.

The DNA of the CDR3 is TGTGCCAGCAGTTACATCGGCAGGGAAAGGGATGAGCAGTTCTTC. Encoded protein: CASSYIGRERDEQFF. The chain employs TRBV6-5 and TRBJ2-1; tentatively, D is TRBD1 (5 bases). Germline V CDR1 and CDR2: MNHEY, SVGAGI. Deletions cut 2 bases from V and 8 bases from J, with 16 bases between. The CDR3 length is 15 residues.

DNA of the CDR3: TGCGCCTCCCGGGCAGGGCCCTACAATCAGCCCCAGCATTTT. Translated, it gives CASRAGPYNQPQHF. The J gene is TRBJ1-5, the V gene TRBV10-2, with a weak D call TRBD1 (5 bases). The ends were cut back, 11 bases at V and 3 bases at J, with 17 bases in the middle. Looked up from germline, CDR1 is WSHSY and CDR2 is SAAADI. This CDR3 has 14 amino acids.